The 27 T cell receptor beta chains below were found in one sample sequenced in a study of T cells after yellow fever vaccination. TCRdb used MiXCR to reprocess the 5' RACE reads, holding one entry per CDR3 protein. The data hold about 340,000 distinct CDR3 sequences, with 3% to 4.5% observed a single time. The starting material was PBMCs, obtained 5 days after the yellow fever booster vaccination. These receptors were taken from a man aged 18 to 30 who received the YFV17D yellow fever vaccine.

The table lists this clonotype with many counts. The chain employs TRBV4-3 and TRBJ2-4; D gene unclear. The CDR3 covers 14 residues. The germline V gene has CDR1 LGHNA and CDR2 YSLEER. V gave up 0 bases and J gave up 7 bases, with 10 bases separating them. The CDR3 here is CASSQDNGRNIQYF. For the CDR3, the DNA is TGCGCCAGCAGCCAAGATAATGGTCGGAACATTCAGTACTTC.

The chain links TRBV7-9 to TRBJ1-3; no definite D call. V shed 4 bases and J shed 0 bases, with 13 bases lying between them. The CDR3 sequence is 16 residues long. Germline CDR1 reads SEHNR; CDR2 reads FQNEAQ (reference sequence). The CDR3 here is CASSSKGLISGNTIYF. Here the CDR3 DNA reads TGTGCCAGCAGCTCCAAAGGACTCATCTCTGGAAACACCATATATTTT. The whole variable domain, filled in from reference TRBV7-9 and TRBJ1-3, reads DTGVSQNPRHKITKRGQNVTFRCDPISEHNRLYWYRQTLGQGPEFLTYFQNEAQLEKSRLLSDRFSAERPKGSFSTLEIQRTEQGDSAMYLCASSSKGLISGNTIYFGEGSWLTVV.

This sequence joins TRBV21-1 and TRBJ2-7; the table's D gene call, TRBD1, was not cross checked with the DNA. TRBV21-1 is a pseudogene segment. The CDR3 spans 19 residues. The CDR3 nucleotides read TGTGCCAGCCGATGGGTTTGGGGACAGGGGGTAAAGCCATCCTACGAGCAGTACGTC. The encoded protein is CASRWVWGQGVKPSYEQYV.

This chain connects TRBV19 to TRBJ2-7; unclear D gene. Per the germline V gene, CDR1 is LNHDA and CDR2 is SQIVND (reference sequence). The CDR3 is 14 residues long. The ends were cut back, 5 bases at V and 0 bases at J, with 11 bases in the middle. The CDR3 sequence: CASSLGKSSYEQYF. The DNA of the CDR3 is TGTGCCAGTAGTTTGGGCAAGAGCTCCTACGAGCAGTACTTC. The full variable domain, its missing parts supplied by reference TRBV19 and TRBJ2-7, is DGGITQSPKYLFRKEGQNVTLSCEQNLNHDAMYWYRQDPGQGLRLIYYSQIVNDFQKGDIAEGYSVSREKKESFPLTVTSAQKNPTAFYLCASSLGKSSYEQYFGPGTRLTVT.

This clonotype was found many times. The chain combines TRBV7-2 with TRBJ2-4; D is uncertain. The V and J ends lost 3 bases and 6 bases respectively, with 9 bases between them. Germline values: CDR1 SGHTA, CDR2 FQGNSA. There are 13 residues in the CDR3. The CDR3 is CASSFGWGNIQYF. For the CDR3, the DNA is TGTGCCAGCAGCTTTGGATGGGGAAACATTCAGTACTTC. Combining the CDR3 with reference TRBV7-2 and TRBJ2-4 gives the whole variable domain GAGVSQSPSNKVTEKGKDVELRCDPISGHTALYWYRQSLGQGLEFLIYFQGNSAPDKSGLPSDRFSAERTGGSVSTLTIQRTQQEDSAVYLCASSFGWGNIQYFGAGTRLSVL.

This sequence joins TRBV18 and TRBJ1-2; D is unclear. Trimming cost V 3 bases and J 2 bases, with 7 bases left between them. CDR1 is KGHSH, CDR2 LQKENI, per germline. This CDR3 spans 13 amino acids. CDR3 in DNA: TGTGCCAGCTCACCCCAGGAAAACTATGGCTACACCTTC. Translated: CASSPQENYGYTF.

This clonotype was observed at least ten times. This chain links TRBV7-2 with TRBJ2-3; 9 bases agree with TRBD2. The CDR3 is 16 residues long. CDR1 is SGHTA, CDR2 FQGNSA, per germline. The trim removed 3 bases at V and 6 bases at J, leaving 10 bases unmatched. The CDR3 loop is CASSFVPLAGRDTQYF. The CDR3 nucleotides are TGTGCCAGCAGCTTTGTCCCTCTAGCGGGGAGGGATACGCAGTATTTT.

This clonotype was counted a few times. The V call is TRBV7-2, the J call TRBJ2-7; 12 bases map to TRBD2. CDR3 size: 16 residues. The V segment lost 1 base and the J segment 4 bases; nucleotides outside the gene matches: 5. Germline-derived CDR1 and CDR2 are SGHTA and FQGNSA. For the CDR3, the DNA is TGTGCCAGCAGCTTAGTGGCTAGCGGGGGGGCTTACGAGCAGTACTTC. This encodes CASSLVASGGAYEQYF. Filled out from reference TRBV7-2 and TRBJ2-7, the complete variable domain reads GAGVSQSPSNKVTEKGKDVELRCDPISGHTALYWYRQSLGQGLEFLIYFQGNSAPDKSGLPSDRFSAERTGGSVSTLTIQRTQQEDSAVYLCASSLVASGGAYEQYFGPGTRLTVT.

In its sample, this clonotype was seen a few times. CDR3 sequence (DNA): TGTGCCAGCAGTATAGTATACAGAGAGCAGTTCTTC. This translates into CASSIVYREQFF. This chain joins TRBV28 and TRBJ2-1; D is undetermined. V was pared by 5 bases and J by 10 bases, with 12 bases between. Germline V gene data show CDR1 as MDHEN and CDR2 as SYDVKM. This CDR3 contains 12 residues.

This clonotype was detected only a few times. The chain couples TRBV7-2 to TRBJ2-1, with 11 bases matching TRBD1. The CDR3 loop spans 15 amino acids. Germline-derived CDR1 and CDR2 are SGHTA and FQGNSA. Trimming at V came to 5 bases and at J to 6 bases, leaving 6 bases not matched to a gene. CDR3 loop: CASSAGTGGSNEQFF. The CDR3 bases are TGTGCCAGCAGCGCCGGGACAGGGGGTTCCAATGAGCAGTTCTTC.

The sample holds many counts of this clonotype. One end of the junction is discordant with germline, which a read error may explain. The chain couples TRBV7-8 to TRBJ2-7; D is possibly TRBD2 (6 bases). This CDR3 comprises 9 residues. Germline loops: CDR1 SGHVS, CDR2 FQNEAQ. The CDR3 protein is CASSPGDFF. The CDR3 DNA is TGTGCCAGCAGCCCTGGGGACTTCTTC.

This clonotype was observed a handful of times. The chain carries TRBV20-1 and TRBJ2-7; D may be TRBD2 (6 bases). The CDR3 spans 12 residues. The V gene's germline CDR1 is DFQATT and CDR2 SNEGSKA (reference sequence). V lost 7 bases and J lost 3, with 13 bases in between. The CDR3 protein is CSGAAGNYEQYF. The CDR3 coding sequence is TGCAGTGGGGCTGCGGGGAACTACGAGCAGTACTTC.

The chain combines TRBV4-1 with TRBJ1-1; weak D call: TRBD1 (6 bases). V lost 6 bases and J 5 bases, leaving 13 bases between the germline ends. This CDR3 contains 13 residues. The germline V gene has CDR1 MGHRA and CDR2 YSYEKL. The CDR3 here is CASRIQGRTEAFF. The CDR3 bases are TGCGCCAGCAGAATTCAGGGGCGGACTGAAGCTTTCTTT.

The rearrangement links TRBV2 to TRBJ1-6, with D possibly matching TRBD1 (6 bases). The CDR3 is made up of 16 amino acids. The germline V gene has CDR1 SNHLY and CDR2 FYNNEI. Trimming shortened V by 8 bases and J by 8 bases, and 22 bases separated the two germline ends. The CDR3 spells CASLRSARDTYSPLHF. The CDR3 coding sequence is TGTGCCAGCCTACGGTCTGCTCGGGACACCTATTCACCCCTCCACTTT.

The chain has TRBV25-1 and TRBJ2-1; maybe TRBD1 (5 bases). This CDR3 is built from 15 residues. In germline, CDR1 is MGHDK, CDR2 SYGVNS. V was trimmed by 0 bases and J by 6 bases, leaving 12 bases between them. The CDR3, as DNA: TGTGCCAGCAGTGAATACTTTAGGCAGGGCAATGAGCAGTTCTTC. It yields the protein CASSEYFRQGNEQFF.

This clonotype was observed a few times. The V and J genes are TRBV6-2 or TRBV6-3 and TRBJ2-1; TRBD2 is a possible D gene (6 bases). The V end was cut by 6 bases, the J end by 1 base, with 13 bases between. This CDR3 is 15 amino acids long. Germline-derived CDR1 and CDR2 are MNHEY and SVGEGT. In nucleotides, the CDR3 is TGTGCCAGCAGAACCCTACGGGGGTCCTACAATGAGCAGTTCTTC. This gives the protein CASRTLRGSYNEQFF.

This chain joins TRBV25-1 and TRBJ2-3; D is ambiguous. Germline CDR1 reads MGHDK; CDR2 reads SYGVNS. The ends were cut back, 6 bases at V and 4 bases at J, with 5 bases in the middle. The CDR3 has 11 amino acids. CDR3 loop: CASRVADTQYF. For the CDR3, the DNA is TGTGCCAGCAGAGTAGCAGATACGCAGTATTTT.

This clonotype was recorded a few times. V is TRBV6-1 and J is TRBJ2-3; 7 bases are shared with TRBD2. The CDR3 spans 13 residues. Germline V gene sequence: CDR1 MNHNS, CDR2 SASEGT. V was pared by 6 bases and J by 9 bases, with 9 bases of the junction left unmatched. CDR3 in DNA: TGTGCCAGCAGCGCCGCGGGGGAGGGGACGCAGTATTTT. Its protein product is CASSAAGEGTQYF.

This clonotype was observed a few times. The chain is built from TRBV6-2 or TRBV6-3 and TRBJ2-7; 11 positions agree with TRBD2. The CDR3 extends over 15 amino acids. In germline, CDR1 is MNHEY, CDR2 SVGEGT. V shed 8 bases, J shed 0 bases, and the junction held 6 bases outside the gene matches. The CDR3 spells CASARLAGNSYEQYV. CDR3 DNA sequence: TGTGCCAGCGCGAGACTAGCGGGGAACTCCTACGAGCAGTACGTC.

This clonotype was observed at least ten times. The V call is TRBV5-1, the J call TRBJ2-1, with 7 bases matching TRBD2. The CDR3 spans 13 residues. Germline CDR1 SGHRS, CDR2 YFSETQ. V lost 5 bases, J lost 8 bases, and 7 bases stayed unmatched. The CDR3: CASSGTSEYEQFF. The CDR3 DNA reads TGCGCCAGCAGTGGTACTAGCGAATATGAGCAGTTCTTC.

This clonotype was seen more than once but under ten times. V gene TRBV7-2 combines with J gene TRBJ1-2; tentatively, D is TRBD1 (5 bases). V was pared by 5 bases and J by 2 bases, with 15 bases between. CDR3 size: 15 residues. Germline values: CDR1 SGHTA, CDR2 FQGNSA. CDR3 residues: CASSPTPNRNYGYTF. In nucleotides, the CDR3 is TGTGCCAGCAGCCCGACTCCTAACAGGAACTATGGCTACACCTTC.

The V gene is TRBV12-3 or TRBV12-4, the J gene TRBJ2-1; tentatively, D is TRBD1 or TRBD2 (7 bases each). V was clipped by 8 bases and J by 0 bases, with 14 bases between them. The CDR3 totals 15 residues. The CDR3 region has the DNA TGTGCCAGCGAAGCGGGACAGAGCTCCTACAATGAGCAGTTCTTC. This gives the protein CASEAGQSSYNEQFF.

The sample holds many counts of this clonotype. V usage is TRBV6-5 and J usage is TRBJ2-7, with 15 bases aligning to TRBD2. The germline V gene has CDR1 MNHEY and CDR2 SVGAGI. Trimming took 0 bases from V and 5 from J; bases not matched to a gene: 11. The CDR3 is made up of 19 amino acids. The CDR3 loop is CASSYSGLAGGHVFHEQYF. CDR3 nucleotide sequence: TGTGCCAGCAGTTACTCCGGACTAGCGGGGGGGCACGTTTTCCACGAGCAGTACTTC.

This clonotype was recorded many times. This chain joins TRBV5-1 and TRBJ2-7; D not resolved. The V gene lost 5 bases and the J gene lost 5 bases, with 14 bases spanning the gap. CDR3 size: 13 residues. Germline V gene sequence: CDR1 SGHRS, CDR2 YFSETQ. The chain's CDR3 is CASRRTGGDEQYF. The CDR3 coding sequence is TGCGCCAGCAGAAGAACCGGTGGTGACGAGCAGTACTTC. The complete variable domain, with remaining parts taken from reference TRBV5-1 and TRBJ2-7, reads KAGVTQTPRYLIKTRGQQVTLSCSPISGHRSVSWYQQTPGQGLQFLFEYFSETQRNKGNFPGRFSGRQFSNSRSEMNVSTLELGDSALYLCASRRTGGDEQYFGPGTRLTVT.

The V call is TRBV13, the J call TRBJ2-7; D possibly matches TRBD1 or TRBD2 (5 bases each). Germline V gives CDR1 PRHDT, CDR2 FYEKMQ (reference sequence). The CDR3 runs to 13 residues. Trimming pared 2 bases from V and 3 bases from J, leaving 8 bases between. The DNA of the CDR3 is TGTGCCAGCAGCTTAATGGGGGACTACGAGCAGTACTTC. Amino acid sequence: CASSLMGDYEQYF.

This clonotype was detected ten times or more. The rearrangement links TRBV5-1 to TRBJ1-2; no clear D. Germline CDR1 reads SGHRS; CDR2 reads YFSETQ. The V gene lost 2 bases and the J gene lost 7 bases, with 18 bases spanning the gap. There are 15 residues in the CDR3. The DNA for the CDR3 is TGCGCCAGCAGCTTAGGAGTGGAGGGCTCACGTGGCTACACCTTC. It translates to CASSLGVEGSRGYTF.

This clonotype was detected only a few times. The chain has TRBV7-3 and TRBJ2-5; D is unclear. V gave up 5 bases and J gave up 5 bases, with 12 bases separating them. The CDR3 covers 13 residues. Germline-derived CDR1 and CDR2 are SGHTA and FQGTGA. This CDR3 is CASSPAATETQYF. The CDR3 region has the DNA TGTGCCAGCAGCCCCGCCGCGACGGAGACCCAGTACTTC.